One sample yielded the 13 T cell receptor beta chains listed below, sequenced in a study of cytomegalovirus exposure and HLA in healthy donors. The PCR contained 60 Vbeta and 13 Jbeta primers. Sequencing was performed with immunoSEQ multiplex PCR; in TCRdb, only in-frame clones are kept and a portion is missing. The sample's table shows 200,000 to 250,000 clones. The sample was PBMCs. These TCRs come from a girl aged 2 to 9 in good health and CMV-seropositive.

The rearrangement links TRBV18 to TRBJ2-1; possible D gene TRBD2, 6 bases. CDR1 and CDR2 (germline): KGHSH, LQKENI. V was trimmed by 0 bases and J by 10 bases, leaving 7 bases between them. The CDR3 is made up of 12 amino acids. The chain's CDR3 is CASSPPAGEQFF. CDR3 nucleotide sequence: TGTGCCAGCTCACCACCGGCGGGAGAGCAGTTCTTC.

This rearrangement joins TRBV30 to TRBJ2-1; D may be TRBD1 (6 bases). Germline V gene sequence: CDR1 GTSNPN, CDR2 SVGIG (reference sequence). The V gene lost 2 bases and the J gene lost 0 bases, with 11 bases spanning the gap. The CDR3 runs to 15 residues. CDR3 region: CAWSNTGSSYNEQFF. The CDR3 DNA is TGTGCCTGGAGTAATACAGGGAGCTCCTACAATGAGCAGTTCTTC.

The genes are TRBV7-2 and TRBJ2-7, with unresolved D. Trimming stripped 2 bases from V and 6 bases from J, with 5 bases between. CDR1 is SGHTA, CDR2 FQGNSA, per germline. This CDR3 region has 11 residues. CDR3 protein: CASSLLSEQYF. The CDR3, as DNA: TGTGCCAGCAGCTTACTTTCCGAGCAGTACTTC.

The rearrangement uses TRBV13 and TRBJ2-1; 14 nucleotides line up with TRBD2. The germline gives CDR1 PRHDT, CDR2 FYEKMQ (reference sequence). J lost 10 bases, V lost 5 bases, and 7 bases had no gene match. The CDR3 sequence is 15 residues long. CDR3 DNA: TGTGCCAGCAGCCAGGGACTAGCGGGAGTCAGGGAGCAGTTCTTC. Translated, it gives CASSQGLAGVREQFF.

The gene calls are TRBV4-1 and TRBJ1-3; D remains unclear. Per germline, CDR1 MGHRA and CDR2 YSYEKL. V was clipped by 6 bases and J by 8 bases, with 23 bases between them. This CDR3 spans 16 amino acids. CDR3 region: CASSQQFPRGLDTIYF. The CDR3 DNA is TGCGCCAGCAGTCAACAATTCCCCCGTGGGCTGGACACCATATATTTT.

The V and J genes are TRBV27 and TRBJ1-3; no firm D call. Germline CDR1 reads MNHEY; CDR2 reads SMNVEV (reference sequence). This CDR3 has 15 amino acids. V lost 0 bases and J lost 2, with 8 bases in between. CDR3 loop: CASSLSPRAGNTIYF. In DNA, the CDR3 is TGTGCCAGCAGTTTATCGCCGCGGGCTGGAAACACCATATATTTT.

The chain uses TRBV2 and TRBJ1-2; tentative D call: TRBD1 (5 bases). Germline V lookup: CDR1 SNHLY, CDR2 FYNNEI. V was clipped by 6 bases and J by 1 base, with 12 bases between them. The length of the CDR3 is 14 residues. CDR3 nucleotides: TGTGCCAGCAGCGGGGGGAGGGTTAACTATGGCTACACCTTC. Translated: CASSGGRVNYGYTF.

This CDR3 reads CASSLSISHRVLSQYF. The CDR3 region has the DNA TGTGCCAGCAGTTTATCGATATCCCACAGGGTTCTGTCCCAGTACTTC. The chain couples TRBV27 to TRBJ2-5, with D perhaps TRBD1 (6 bases). V was pared by 0 bases and J by 9 bases, with 20 bases between. Germline loops: CDR1 MNHEY, CDR2 SMNVEV (reference sequence). The CDR3 is 16 amino acids.

The rearrangement links TRBV5-1 to TRBJ2-1, with 7 bases aligning to TRBD1. Germline CDR1 reads SGHRS; CDR2 reads YFSETQ. This CDR3 region has 19 residues. The V gene end was trimmed by 4 bases and the J gene end by 3 bases; junction bases not matched to a gene: 19. CDR3 protein: CASSPRGQSAPSDYNEQFF. Written as DNA, the CDR3 is TGCGCCAGCAGCCCTAGGGGGCAGTCAGCCCCCTCTGACTACAATGAGCAGTTCTTC.

The chain employs TRBV28 and TRBJ2-7, with 9 positions matching TRBD2. The CDR3 consists of 15 residues. J lost 3 bases, V lost 6 bases, and 9 bases had no gene match. Germline CDR1 MDHEN, CDR2 SYDVKM. DNA of the CDR3: TGTGCCAGCAGGTTAGGACTAGCGTCTCACTACGAGCAGTACTTC. Its protein is CASRLGLASHYEQYF. The variable domain in full, completed from reference TRBV28 and TRBJ2-7, reads DVKVTQSSRYLVKRTGEKVFLECVQDMDHENMFWYRQDPGLGLRLIYFSYDVKMKEKGDIPEGYSVSREKKERFSLILESASTNQTSMYLCASRLGLASHYEQYFGPGTRLTVT.

J is TRBJ1-1 and V is TRBV28, with no clear D. The germline V gene encodes CDR1 MDHEN and CDR2 SYDVKM. V gave up 4 bases and J gave up 7 bases, with 13 bases separating them. The CDR3 spans 13 residues. The CDR3 DNA reads TGTGCCAGCAGTTCCCTAAGACACAGTGAAGCTTTCTTT. It yields the protein CASSSLRHSEAFF.

This chain uses TRBV27 with TRBJ1-5, with 10 positions matching TRBD1. CDR3 length: 15 amino acids. Germline V gene lookup returns CDR1 MNHEY and CDR2 SMNVEV (reference sequence). J gave up 3 bases and V 4 bases, and 3 bases lay outside the gene matches. CDR3 sequence reads: CASSYGTGDNQPQHF. DNA of the CDR3: TGTGCCAGCAGTTACGGGACAGGGGACAATCAGCCCCAGCATTTT.

J is TRBJ2-3 and V is TRBV7-6; 10 bases are shared with TRBD2. CDR1 is SGHVS and CDR2 is FNYEAQ in the germline V gene. V lost 8 bases and J lost 3; bases outside the gene matches: 11. CDR3 length: 16 residues. CDR3 sequence reads: CASGPLAGVRTDTQYF. The DNA of the CDR3 is TGTGCCAGCGGACCCCTAGCGGGAGTAAGAACAGATACGCAGTATTTT. The full variable domain, with the rest looked up from reference TRBV7-6 and TRBJ2-3, is GAGVSQSPRYKVTKRGQDVALRCDPISGHVSLYWYRQALGQGPEFLTYFNYEAQQDKSGLPNDRFSAERPEGSISTLTIQRTEQRDSAMYRCASGPLAGVRTDTQYFGPGTRLTVL.